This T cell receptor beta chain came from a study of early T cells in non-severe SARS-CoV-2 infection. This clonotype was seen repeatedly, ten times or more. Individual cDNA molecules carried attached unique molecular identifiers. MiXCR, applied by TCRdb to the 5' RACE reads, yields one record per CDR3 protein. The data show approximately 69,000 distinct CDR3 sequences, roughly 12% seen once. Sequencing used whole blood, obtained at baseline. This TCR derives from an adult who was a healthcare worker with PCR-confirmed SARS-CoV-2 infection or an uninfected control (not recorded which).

The DNA for the CDR3 is TGTGCCAGCAGTGAGGGACGGAACTATGGCTACACCTTC. Residues: CASSEGRNYGYTF. The chain joins TRBV6-1 to TRBJ1-2; the D gene is possibly TRBD1 (5 bases). Deletions cut 3 bases from V and 2 bases from J, with 7 bases between. Per the germline V gene, CDR1 is MNHNS and CDR2 is SASEGT. This CDR3 contains 13 residues.